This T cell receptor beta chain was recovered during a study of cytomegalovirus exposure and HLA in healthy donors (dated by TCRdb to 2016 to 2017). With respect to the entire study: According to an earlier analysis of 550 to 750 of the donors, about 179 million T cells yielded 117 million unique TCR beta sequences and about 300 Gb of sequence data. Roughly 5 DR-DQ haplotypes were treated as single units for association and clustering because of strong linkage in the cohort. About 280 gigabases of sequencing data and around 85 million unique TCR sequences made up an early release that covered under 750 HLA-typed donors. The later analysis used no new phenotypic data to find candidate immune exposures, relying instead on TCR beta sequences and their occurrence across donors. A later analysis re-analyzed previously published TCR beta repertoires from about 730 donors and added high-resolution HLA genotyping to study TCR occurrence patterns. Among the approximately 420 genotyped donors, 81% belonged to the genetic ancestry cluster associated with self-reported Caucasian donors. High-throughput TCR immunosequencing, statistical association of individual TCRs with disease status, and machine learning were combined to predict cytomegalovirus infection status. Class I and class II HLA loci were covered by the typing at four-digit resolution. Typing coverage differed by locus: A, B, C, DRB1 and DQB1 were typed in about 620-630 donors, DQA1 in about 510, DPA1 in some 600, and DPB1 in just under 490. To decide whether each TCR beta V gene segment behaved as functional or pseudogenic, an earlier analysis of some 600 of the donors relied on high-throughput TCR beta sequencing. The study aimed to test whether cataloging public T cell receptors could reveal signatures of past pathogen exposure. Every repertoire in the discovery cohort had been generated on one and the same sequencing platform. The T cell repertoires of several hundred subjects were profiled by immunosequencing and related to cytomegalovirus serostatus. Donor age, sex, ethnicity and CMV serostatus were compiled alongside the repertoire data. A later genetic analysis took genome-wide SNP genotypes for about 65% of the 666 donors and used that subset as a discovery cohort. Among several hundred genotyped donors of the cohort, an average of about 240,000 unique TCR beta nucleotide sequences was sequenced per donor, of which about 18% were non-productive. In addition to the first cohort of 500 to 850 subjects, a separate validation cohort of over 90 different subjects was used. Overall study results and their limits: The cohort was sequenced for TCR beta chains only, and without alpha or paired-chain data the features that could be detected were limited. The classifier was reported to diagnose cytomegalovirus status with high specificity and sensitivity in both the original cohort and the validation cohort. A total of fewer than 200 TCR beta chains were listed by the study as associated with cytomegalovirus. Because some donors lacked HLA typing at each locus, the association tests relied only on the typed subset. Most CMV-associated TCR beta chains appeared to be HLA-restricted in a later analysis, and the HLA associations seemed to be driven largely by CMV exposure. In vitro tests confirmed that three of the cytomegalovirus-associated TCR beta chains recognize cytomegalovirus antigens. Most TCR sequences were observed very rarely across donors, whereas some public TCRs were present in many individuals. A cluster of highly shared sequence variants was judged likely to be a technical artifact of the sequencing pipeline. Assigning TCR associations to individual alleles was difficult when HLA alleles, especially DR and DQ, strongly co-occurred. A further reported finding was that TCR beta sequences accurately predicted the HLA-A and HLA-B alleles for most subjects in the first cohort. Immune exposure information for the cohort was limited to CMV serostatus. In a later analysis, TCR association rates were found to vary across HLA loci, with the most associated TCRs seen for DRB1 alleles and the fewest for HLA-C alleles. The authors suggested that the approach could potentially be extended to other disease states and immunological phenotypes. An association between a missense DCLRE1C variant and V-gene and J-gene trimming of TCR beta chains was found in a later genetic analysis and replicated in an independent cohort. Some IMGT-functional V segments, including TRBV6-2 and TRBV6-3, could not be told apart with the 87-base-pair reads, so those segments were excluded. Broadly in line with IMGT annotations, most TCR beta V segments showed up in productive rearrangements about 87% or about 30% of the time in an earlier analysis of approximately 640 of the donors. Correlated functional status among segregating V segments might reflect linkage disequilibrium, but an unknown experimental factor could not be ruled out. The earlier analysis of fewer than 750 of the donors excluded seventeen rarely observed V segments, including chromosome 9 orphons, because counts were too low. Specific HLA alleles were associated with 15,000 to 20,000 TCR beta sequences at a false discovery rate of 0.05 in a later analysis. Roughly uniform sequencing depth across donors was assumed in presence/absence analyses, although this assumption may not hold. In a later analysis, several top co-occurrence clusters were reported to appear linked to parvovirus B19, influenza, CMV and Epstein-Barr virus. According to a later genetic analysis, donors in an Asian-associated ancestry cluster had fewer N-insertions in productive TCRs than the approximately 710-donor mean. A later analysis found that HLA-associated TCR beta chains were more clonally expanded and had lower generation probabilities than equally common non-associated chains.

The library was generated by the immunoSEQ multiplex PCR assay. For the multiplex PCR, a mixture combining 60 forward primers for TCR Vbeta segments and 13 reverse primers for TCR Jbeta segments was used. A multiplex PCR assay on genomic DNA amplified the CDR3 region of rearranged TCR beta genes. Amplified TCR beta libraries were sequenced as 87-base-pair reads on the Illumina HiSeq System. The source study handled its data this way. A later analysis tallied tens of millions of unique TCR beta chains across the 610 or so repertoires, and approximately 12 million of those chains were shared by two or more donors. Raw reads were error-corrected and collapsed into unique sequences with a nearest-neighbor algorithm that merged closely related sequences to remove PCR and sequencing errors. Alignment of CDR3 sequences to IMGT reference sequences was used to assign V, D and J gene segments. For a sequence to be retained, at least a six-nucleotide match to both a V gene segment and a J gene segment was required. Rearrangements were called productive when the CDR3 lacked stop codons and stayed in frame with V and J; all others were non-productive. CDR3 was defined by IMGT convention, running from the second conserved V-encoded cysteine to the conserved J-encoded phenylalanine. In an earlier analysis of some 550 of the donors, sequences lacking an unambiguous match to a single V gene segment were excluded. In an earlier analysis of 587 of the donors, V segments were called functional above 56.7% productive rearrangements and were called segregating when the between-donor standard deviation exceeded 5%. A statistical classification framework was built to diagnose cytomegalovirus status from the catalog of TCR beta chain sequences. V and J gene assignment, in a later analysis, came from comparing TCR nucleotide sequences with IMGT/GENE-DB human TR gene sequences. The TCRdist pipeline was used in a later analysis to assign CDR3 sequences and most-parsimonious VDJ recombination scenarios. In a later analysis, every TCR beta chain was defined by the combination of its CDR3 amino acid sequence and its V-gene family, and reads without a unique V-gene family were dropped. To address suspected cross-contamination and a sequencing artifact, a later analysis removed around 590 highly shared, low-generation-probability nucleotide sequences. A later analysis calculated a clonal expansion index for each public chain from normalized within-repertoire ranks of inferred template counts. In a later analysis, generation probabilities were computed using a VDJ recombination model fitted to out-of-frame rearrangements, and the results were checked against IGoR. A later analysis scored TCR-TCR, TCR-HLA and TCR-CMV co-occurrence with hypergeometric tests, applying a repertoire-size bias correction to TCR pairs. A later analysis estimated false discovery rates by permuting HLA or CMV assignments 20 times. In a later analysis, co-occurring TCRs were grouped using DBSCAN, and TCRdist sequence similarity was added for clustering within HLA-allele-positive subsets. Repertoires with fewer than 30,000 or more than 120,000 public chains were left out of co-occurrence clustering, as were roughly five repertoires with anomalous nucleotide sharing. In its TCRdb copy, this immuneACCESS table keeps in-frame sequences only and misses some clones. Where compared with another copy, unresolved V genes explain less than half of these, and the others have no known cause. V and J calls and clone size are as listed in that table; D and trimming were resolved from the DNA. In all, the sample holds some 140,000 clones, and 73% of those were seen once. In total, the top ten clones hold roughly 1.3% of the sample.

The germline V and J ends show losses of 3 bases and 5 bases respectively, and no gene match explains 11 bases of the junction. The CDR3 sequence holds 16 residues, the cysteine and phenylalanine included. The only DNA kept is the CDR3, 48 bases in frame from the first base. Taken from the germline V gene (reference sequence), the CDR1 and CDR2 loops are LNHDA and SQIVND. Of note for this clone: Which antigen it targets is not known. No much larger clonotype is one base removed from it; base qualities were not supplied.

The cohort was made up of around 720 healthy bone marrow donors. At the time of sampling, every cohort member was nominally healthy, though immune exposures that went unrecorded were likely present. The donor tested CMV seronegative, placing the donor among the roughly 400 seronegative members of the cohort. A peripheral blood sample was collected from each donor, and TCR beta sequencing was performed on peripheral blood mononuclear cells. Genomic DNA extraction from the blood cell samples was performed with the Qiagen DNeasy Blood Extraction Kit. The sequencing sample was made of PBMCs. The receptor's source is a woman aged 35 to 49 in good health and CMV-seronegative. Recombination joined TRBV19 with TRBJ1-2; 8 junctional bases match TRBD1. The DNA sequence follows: TGTGCCAGTAGTATTCCCGGGACAGGAGCTTTTTATGGCTACACCTTC. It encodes CASSIPGTGAFYGYTF.